This T cell receptor beta chain is from a study of response to subunit inactivated influenza vaccine. Study-level findings and limits: Authors suggested each seasonal influenza vaccination recruits few new T cells.

Note on this clonotype: The antigen remains unidentified.

MiXCR, run by TCRdb on the RT-PCR reads, gives a single entry per CDR3 protein. The sample yields 530,000 or so distinct CDR3 sequences, about 25% seen once. In germline, CDR1 is MDHEN, CDR2 SYDVKM. The V gene lost 5 bases and the J gene lost 0 bases, with 17 bases spanning the gap. The CDR3 is 16 residues long. The gene calls are TRBV28 and TRBJ2-7, with D tentatively TRBD2 (7 bases). The receptor's source is a man aged 45-65 years who received an inactivated influenza vaccine. Specimen: CD4+ T cells sorted from PBMCs, collected 4 to 6 days after vaccination. The CDR3 sequence: CASSPSRGGYSYEQYF. In DNA form, the CDR3 reads TGTGCCAGCAGTCCGAGTAGGGGGGGATACTCCTACGAGCAGTACTTC.